This entry features one TCR beta chain sequence. Its antigen is not known. Collection occurred without any documented infections or immune events in donors. Germline V gives CDR1 KGHSH, CDR2 LQKENI. Trimming took 3 bases from V and 1 from J, leaving 14 bases between them. CDR3 length: 16 amino acids. Clones were read by immunoSEQ multiplex PCR, and TCRdb kept only the in-frame ones, dropping some. The table includes around 82,000 clones, around 84% detected once. These data originate in a study of identifying expanded T cells in peripheral blood. Overall study results and limits: Clone count variance between roughly 2-week samples rose with total template count. About 1.2 clones differed between technical replicates, versus approximately 17 and 20 over time.

The specimen sequenced was blood. The receptor's source is a person between 18 and 75 years old in good health. The V gene is TRBV18, the J gene TRBJ2-3; D uncertain. CDR3 region: CASSPPDLRGTDTQYF. CDR3 in DNA: TGTGCCAGCTCACCGCCCGACCTGCGAGGCACAGATACGCAGTATTTT.